The present T cell receptor (beta chain) was sequenced within a study of technical replicates of blood from a few donors. Clones were sequenced by immunoSEQ multiplex PCR, and TCRdb holds only the in-frame ones, with some missing. The profile shows tens of thousands of clones, about 94% of them singletons. This clone was picked up a small number of times. J was trimmed by 6 bases and V by 6 bases; bases with no gene match: 8. The germline V gene encodes CDR1 MNHNS and CDR2 SASEGT. The CDR3 contains 14 residues. The chain has TRBV6-1 and TRBJ1-5; 7 positions match TRBD1. This TCR derives from a human donor in good health. Some clones in this sample may be carry-over from other donors' samples. The sample was PBMCs. The CDR3 spells CASSGEGDSQPQHF. CDR3 DNA: TGTGCCAGCAGCGGCGAGGGGGACAGTCAGCCCCAGCATTTT.